The rows below give T cell receptor beta chains drawn from one sample of a study of blood T cells in healthy people across ages. One entry per CDR3 protein results from TCRdb running MiXCR on the 5' RACE reads. The repertoire holds about 1.1 million distinct CDR3 sequences, with roughly two fifths as singletons. The sequenced sample consisted of blood. Receptors originate from a man younger than 30 in good health. CDR3s include the opening cysteine and the closing phenylalanine or tryptophan. D genes are given only for firm matches. Only some rows state a clone size, as once, few, many or a class for expanded clones.

size	D	V	J	DNA	CDR3
many	NA	TRBV2	TRBJ2-1	TGTGCCAGCAGTGAAGAGAGGGTGTCCTACAATGAGCAGTTCTTC	CASSEERVSYNEQFF
NA	TRBD1	TRBV29-1	TRBJ1-2	TGCAGCGTTCCCCTCTTGACAGGGGGTGACTATGGCTACACCTTC	CSVPLLTGGDYGYTF
NA	NA	TRBV5-1	TRBJ2-5	TGCGCCAGCAGCTCCTGGACGGGTCACAATGAGCAGTACTTC	CASSSWTGHNEQYF
NA	NA	TRBV29-1	TRBJ1-5	TGCAGCGTTGAGGGGGAGCCAGACGGGCCCCAGCATTTT	CSVEGEPDGPQHF
NA	NA	TRBV7-2	TRBJ1-5	TGTGCCAGCAGCTTAGATTTGGGAGGGCAGTATAGCAATCAGCCCCAGCATTTT	CASSLDLGGQYSNQPQHF
many	NA	TRBV7-2	TRBJ2-3	TGTGCCAGCAGCTTACAGGGGAGCACAGATACGCAGTATTTT	CASSLQGSTDTQYF
many	NA	TRBV19	TRBJ2-7	TGTGCCAGCAGTCCGGGGGCCTACGAGCAGTACTTC	CASSPGAYEQYF
NA	NA	TRBV11-2	TRBJ1-1	TGTGCCAGCAGCGACGTCAGAGACACTGAAGCTTTCTTT	CASSDVRDTEAFF
NA	NA	TRBV12-3/TRBV12-4	TRBJ2-5	TGTGCCAGCAATTTAGGGCAGCAAGAGACCCAGTACTTC	CASNLGQQETQYF
few	TRBD1	TRBV7-2	TRBJ2-3	TGTGCCAGCAGCCCTACAGGACAGGTCACAGATACGCAGTATTTT	CASSPTGQVTDTQYF
few	NA	TRBV20-1	TRBJ2-3	TGCAGTGCCGTCCCCCCGGCGGGTATGGACACAGATACGCAGTATTTT	CSAVPPAGMDTDTQYF
NA	NA	TRBV6-6	TRBJ1-6	TGTGCCAGCAGTTACTGGGGAAGTAGGGATAAGAATTCACCCCCCCACTTT	CASSYWGSRDKNSPPHF
NA	NA	TRBV6-5	TRBJ1-5	TGTGCCAGCAGTCCGGGGGAGGAGGGCAATCAGCCCCAGCATTTT	CASSPGEEGNQPQHF